This T cell receptor (beta chain) was identified during a study of lymphopenia after photon versus proton radiotherapy. Study-wide findings and caveats: Oligoclonal CD8+ Temra expansion after nadir drove photon patients' diversity drop.

Libraries were prepared by immunoSEQ multiplex PCR; TCRdb keeps only in-frame clonotypes and omits some of them. The table has 8,000 or so clones, approximately 86% seen once. For this clone: The antigen remains unidentified.

The germline V and J ends were trimmed by 7 bases and 6 bases, with 11 bases remaining between them. Germline loops: CDR1 MGHDK, CDR2 SYGVNS. The CDR3 has 12 residues. The specimen comprised peripheral blood, sampled from a patient treated with photon-based radiotherapy. V and J are TRBV25-1 and TRBJ2-3, with D hard to call. The sequence was obtained from a woman between 65 and 79 years old with pancreatic cancer. Written as DNA, the CDR3 is TGTGCCAGCACCTCGATTGGGGATACGCAGTATTTT. It codes for CASTSIGDTQYF.